This T cell receptor (beta chain) appears in the sequencing data of a study of cytomegalovirus exposure and HLA in healthy donors. Study background: Researchers found that about 84% of around 400 genotyped donors fell within the Caucasian-associated ancestry cluster.

PCR employed 60 Vbeta and 13 Jbeta primers. Clones were sequenced by immunoSEQ multiplex PCR, and TCRdb holds only the in-frame ones, with some missing. The sample lists around 130,000 clones; about two thirds were seen once. In regard to this clone: Its specificity is unknown.

Study results and limitations: CMV antigen specificity was confirmed in vitro for a few CMV-associated chains.

The CDR3 totals 14 residues. With 5 bases clipped from V and 2 bases from J, the junction kept 6 bases outside the gene matches. The germline CDR1 and CDR2 sequences are LGHNA and YNFKEQ. This clonotype was obtained from a man aged 40-55 years in good health and CMV-seropositive. The chain is built from TRBV4-2 and TRBJ2-7; TRBD2 matches at 7 bases. Source material: PBMCs. The CDR3 nucleotides read TGTGCCAGCAGCGCCATAGCGGGCCCCTACGAGCAGTACTTC. Protein: CASSAIAGPYEQYF.